A selection of T cell receptor beta chains follows, all from one sample in a study of OX40 agonist ivuxolimab in advanced cancers. Produced via immunoSEQ multiplex PCR; TCRdb's table is partial and in-frame only. The table lists 50,000 or so clones, 70% to 85% of them singletons, with around 2.7% in the top ten. This specimen consisted of CD4+ or CD8+ T cells sorted from blood, obtained in a trial of the OX40 agonist ivuxolimab. The receptors were gathered from an adult with an advanced solid tumor such as melanoma, head and neck, liver or kidney cancer. Each CDR3 is given with its conserved first and last residue. Each record gives: CDR3 length, D gene, clone size, J gene, V gene, CDR3 protein, CDR3 DNA. The D gene is left open where the match is weak. For some rows the clone size is stated as once, few or many, or as a class when expanded; others skip it.

13 . . TRBJ2-5 TRBV19 CASSIDFQETQYF TGTGCCAGTAGTATCGACTTCCAAGAGACCCAGTACTTC
14 TRBD1 . TRBJ1-6 TRBV6-1 CASSRTGMDSPLHF TGTGCCAGCAGTAGGACAGGGATGGATTCACCCCTCCACTTT
13 TRBD2 . TRBJ2-2 TRBV9 CASGAGGTGELFF TGTGCCTCAGGTGCGGGGGGTACCGGGGAGCTGTTTTTT
14 TRBD1 . TRBJ1-2 TRBV5-1 CASSPGDRDNGYTF TGCGCCAGCAGCCCGGGGGACAGGGATAATGGCTACACCTTC
14 . . TRBJ1-4 TRBV18 CASSPGQMFTELFF TGTGCCAGCTCACCAGGGCAGATGTTTACGGAACTGTTTTTT
13 . . TRBJ2-7 TRBV5-1 CASSFVQGYEQYF TGCGCCAGCAGCTTTGTACAGGGATACGAGCAGTACTTC
15 TRBD1 few TRBJ2-2 TRBV5-1 CASSVRGPEAGELFF TGCGCCAGCAGCGTCAGGGGGCCCGAGGCCGGGGAGCTGTTTTTT
14 TRBD1 . TRBJ2-5 TRBV27 CASSTLQGLETQYF TGTGCCAGCAGTACGTTACAGGGGCTAGAGACCCAGTACTTC
13 . . TRBJ2-7 TRBV19 CASSIGPWSEQYF TGTGCCAGTAGTATAGGCCCATGGAGCGAGCAGTACTTC
17 . . TRBJ2-3 TRBV4-2 CASSRQTLFLYTDTQYF TGTGCCAGCAGCAGACAGACCCTTTTCCTCTACACAGATACGCAGTATTTT
15 TRBD2 . TRBJ2-1 TRBV11-2 CASSYSGTGYNEQFF TGTGCCAGCAGCTATAGCGGGACTGGCTACAATGAGCAGTTCTTC
15 TRBD1 . TRBJ1-5 TRBV19 CASRPTGGYDQPQHF TGTGCCAGTAGGCCTACAGGGGGCTACGATCAGCCCCAGCATTTT
16 . . TRBJ1-5 TRBV21-1 CASSSPGSETNQPQHF TGTGCCAGCAGCTCCCCTGGGAGCGAGACCAATCAGCCCCAGCATTTT
18 TRBD2 . TRBJ2-2 TRBV15 CATSRRLAGSSNTGELFF TGTGCCACCAGCAGAAGACTAGCGGGGAGTTCGAACACCGGGGAGCTGTTTTTT
13 . . TRBJ1-1 TRBV18 CASSPQKNTEAFF TGTGCCAGCTCACCACAAAAGAACACTGAAGCTTTCTTT
14 . . TRBJ2-7 TRBV27 CASSWEGVVGEQYF TGTGCCAGCAGTTGGGAGGGGGTGGTAGGCGAGCAGTACTTC
14 TRBD1 . TRBJ2-7 TRBV6-1 CASSPYRGSYEQYF TGTGCCAGCAGTCCTTACAGGGGTTCCTACGAGCAGTACTTC
15 TRBD2 . TRBJ2-7 TRBV5-1 CASSPLSGGYYEQYF TGCGCCAGCAGCCCCCTTAGCGGGGGCTATTACGAGCAGTACTTC
14 TRBD1 . TRBJ1-6 TRBV10-1 CASSGTGRNSPLHF TGCGCCAGCAGTGGGACAGGAAGGAATTCACCCCTCCACTTT
14 TRBD1 . TRBJ2-1 TRBV6-1 CASTGWTGGNEQFF TGTGCCAGCACAGGATGGACAGGGGGCAATGAGCAGTTCTTC
15 TRBD2 . TRBJ2-7 TRBV19 CASNPSGSEAYEQYF TGTGCCAGCAACCCCAGCGGGAGTGAGGCTTACGAGCAGTACTTC
15 . . TRBJ1-3 TRBV5-1 CASSFQGRSGNTIYF TGCGCCAGCAGCTTTCAGGGGCGATCTGGAAACACCATATATTTT
16 TRBD2 . TRBJ2-3 TRBV15 CATSGLETSGTDTQYF TGTGCCACCAGCGGGTTAGAGACTAGCGGCACAGATACGCAGTATTTT
14 . once TRBJ1-5 TRBV5-8 CASSFGRGNQPQHF TGTGCCAGCAGCTTCGGCAGGGGTAATCAGCCCCAGCATTTT
13 . few TRBJ1-1 TRBV27 CASRRAGNTEAFF TGTGCCAGCAGGCGGGCGGGGAACACTGAAGCTTTCTTT
13 . . TRBJ1-2 TRBV15 CATSRDVTYGYTF TGTGCCACCAGCAGAGATGTGACCTATGGCTACACCTTC
13 TRBD1 . TRBJ1-1 TRBV7-2 CASSNRGATEAFF TGTGCCAGCAGCAACAGGGGAGCCACTGAAGCTTTCTTT
11 . . TRBJ1-5 TRBV6-1 CASGSHQPQHF TGTGCCAGCGGTTCACATCAGCCCCAGCATTTT
15 TRBD1 . TRBJ2-7 TRBV15 CATSRGSGQGYEQYF TGTGCCACCAGCAGAGGATCCGGACAGGGTTACGAGCAGTACTTC
20 TRBD2 . TRBJ2-2 TRBV7-3 CASSLGLAGFPGENTGELFF TGTGCCAGCAGCCTCGGACTAGCGGGCTTCCCCGGGGAGAACACCGGGGAGCTGTTTTTT
13 . . TRBJ2-7 TRBV2 CASSEGLSTEQYF TGTGCCAGCAGTGAAGGCCTATCCACCGAGCAGTACTTC
14 . once TRBJ2-3 TRBV4-3 CASSQDGPSDTQYF TGCGCCAGCAGCCAAGACGGCCCCTCCGATACGCAGTATTTT
15 . . TRBJ1-5 TRBV21-1 CASSKGNGFNQPQHF TGTGCCAGCAGCAAAGGGAACGGGTTCAATCAGCCCCAGCATTTT
13 . . TRBJ1-2 TRBV12-5 CASGKGIGYGYTF TGTGCTAGTGGCAAGGGTATAGGGTATGGCTACACCTTC
14 . few TRBJ1-5 TRBV12-5 CASGLGDSNQPQHF TGTGCTAGTGGTTTGGGGGACAGCAATCAGCCCCAGCATTTT
12 . . TRBJ2-1 TRBV5-1 CASSFGYNEQFF TGCGCCAGCAGCTTCGGGTACAATGAGCAGTTCTTC
13 TRBD1 once TRBJ2-7 TRBV6-1 CASSRTGGNEQYF TGTGCCAGCAGTCGGACAGGGGGCAACGAGCAGTACTTC
13 . . TRBJ2-3 TRBV5-1 CASSPGGPDTQYF TGCGCCAGCAGCCCCGGGGGCCCCGATACGCAGTATTTT
12 . few TRBJ1-2 TRBV5-4 CASSLDSSGYTF TGTGCCAGCAGCTTGGACTCGAGCGGCTACACCTTC
15 . . TRBJ2-6 TRBV7-9 CASSLGGNGANVLTF TGTGCCAGCAGCTTAGGTGGGAATGGGGCCAACGTCCTGACTTTC
13 . . TRBJ2-7 TRBV10-3 CAISESIQYEQYF TGTGCCATCAGTGAGTCGATACAGTACGAGCAGTACTTC
11 . . TRBJ2-1 TRBV5-8 CASTQGYEQFF TGTGCCAGCACCCAGGGCTATGAGCAGTTCTTC
16 . . TRBJ2-3 TRBV21-1 CASSKEAAGCTDTQYF TGTGCCAGCAGCAAAGAGGCAGCGGGGTGCACAGATACGCAGTATTTT
13 TRBD1 . TRBJ1-1 TRBV19 CATTLDRVSEAFF TGTGCCACCACCCTGGACAGGGTATCTGAAGCTTTCTTT
17 . . TRBJ1-1 TRBV9 CASSVLRGEIMNTEAFF TGTGCCAGCAGCGTACTCCGGGGGGAAATCATGAACACTGAAGCTTTCTTT
13 . . TRBJ2-2 TRBV7-9 CASTLRVTGELFF TGTGCCAGCACCTTGAGGGTCACCGGGGAGCTGTTTTTT
14 TRBD1 . TRBJ1-2 TRBV7-9 CASSPRTGTVGYTF TGTGCCAGCAGCCCTCGGACAGGGACGGTAGGCTACACCTTC
16 . . TRBJ1-4 TRBV27 CASSPTPGARDEKLFF TGTGCCAGCAGTCCGACGCCAGGGGCGCGGGATGAAAAACTGTTTTTT
17 TRBD2 few TRBJ2-1 TRBV5-1 CASSLELLGLADNEQFF TGCGCCAGCAGCTTGGAATTGTTGGGACTAGCGGACAATGAGCAGTTCTTC
12 . . TRBJ1-2 TRBV6-1 CASSSGSYGYTF TGTGCCAGCAGTTCCGGCAGCTATGGCTACACCTTC
14 TRBD1 . TRBJ2-7 TRBV29-1 CSVVSAGGSYEQYF TGCAGCGTTGTTTCGGCAGGGGGCAGCTACGAGCAGTACTTC
19 . . TRBJ1-4 TRBV7-2 CASSLVAGGYKATNEKLFF TGTGCCAGCAGCTTAGTCGCGGGGGGGTATAAAGCAACTAATGAAAAACTGTTTTTT